This is a list of T cell receptor beta chains from one sample in a study of metastatic and nonmetastatic thyroid tumors. From the PCR reads, TCRdb re-called clones with MiXCR. There are roughly 5,700 clones in the sample; roughly 30% occur only once, and over 15% lies in the top ten. Input material: adjacent normal tissue. The receptors shown here come from a female donor with papillary thyroid cancer or a benign thyroid nodule (not recorded which). Some clones in this sample may be carry-over from other donors' samples. Each CDR3 is given with its conserved first and last residue. D genes are given only for firm matches. The size entry is marked missing in some rows and otherwise reads once, few, many or a size class.

TGTGCCAGCAGCTTCTTACAGGGGAGTGGCTACACCTTC CASSFLQGSGYTF TRBJ1-2 TRBD1 TRBV7-8 13 .
TGCGCCAGCAGCTCACGGGGCGACATTTCCCACAATGAGCAGTTCTTC CASSSRGDISHNEQFF TRBJ2-1 . TRBV5-1 16 .
TGTGCCAGCAGGAGAACAGGCGGCGGGATGAACACTGAAGCTTTCTTT CASRRTGGGMNTEAFF TRBJ1-1 . TRBV27 16 few
TGTGCCAGCAGTTCTCTCACCACAGGGCCACAAGAGACCCAGTACTTC CASSSLTTGPQETQYF TRBJ2-5 . TRBV28 16 medium-sized
TGTGCCAGCAGGGCGGTACTTGAGGGGAAGCAGTACTTC CASRAVLEGKQYF TRBJ2-7 . TRBV28 13 .
TGTGCCAGCAGCGAGGACCTGGGGGCCTCATATAATGAAAAACTGTTTTTT CASSEDLGASYNEKLFF TRBJ1-4 . TRBV5-4 17 .
TGTGCCAGCAGCCCGTCAGGTGGCTTTGAAAAACTGTTTTTT CASSPSGGFEKLFF TRBJ1-4 . TRBV4-2 14 .
TGCAGTGCTAGAGAAGCGGTTGGGGCCAACGTCCTGACTTTC CSAREAVGANVLTF TRBJ2-6 . TRBV20-1 14 medium-sized
TGTGCCAGCAGCCGAGACAGGGCTCGTGGCTACACCTTC CASSRDRARGYTF TRBJ1-2 TRBD1 TRBV3-1 13 medium-sized
TGTGCCAGCAGGGTCTCCGGGTTCGGACAGCCCCAGCATTTT CASRVSGFGQPQHF TRBJ1-5 . TRBV2 14 few
TGTGCCAGCAGCACCCGGGACAGCTACACAGATACGCAGTATTTT CASSTRDSYTDTQYF TRBJ2-3 TRBD1 TRBV9 15 medium-sized
TGTGCCAGTAGTCTCCCCGGGCTAGGGGTATACGAGCAGTACTTC CASSLPGLGVYEQYF TRBJ2-7 . TRBV19 15 medium-sized
TGTGCCAGGCAGGAGAGGGGCTACAATGAGAAGTACTTC CARQERGYNEKYF TRBJ2-1 . TRBV2 13 .
TGTGCCACCAAGAAAATCGGACAGGGGGTCCCTGAAGCTTTCTTT CATKKIGQGVPEAFF TRBJ1-1 TRBD1 TRBV19 15 .
TGTGCCACCAGCAGAGATCGGGGATCCGCCACAGATACGCAGTATTTT CATSRDRGSATDTQYF TRBJ2-3 . TRBV15 16 medium-sized
TGTGCCAGCAGCTTAGATGGCGACGAGCAGTACTTC CASSLDGDEQYF TRBJ2-7 . TRBV11-2 12 .
TGTGCCAGCAGTTTAGGAGAGACGCCTAATGAAAAACTGTTTTTT CASSLGETPNEKLFF TRBJ1-4 . TRBV27 15 medium-sized
TGTGCCAGCAGCGTAGAGCTGGGGGGGACCGTCTGGACGGTGGAGCAGTTCTTC CASSVELGGTVWTVEQFF TRBJ2-1 TRBD2 TRBV27 18 .
TGTGCCAGCAGCTTTGTTTGGGCGTTCTACGAGCAGTACTTC CASSFVWAFYEQYF TRBJ2-7 . TRBV7-2 14 .
TGTGCCAGCAGTGCTAGCAGCTCCTACAATGAGCAGTTCTTC CASSASSSYNEQFF TRBJ2-1 . TRBV6-2/TRBV6-3 14 .
TGTGCCAGCAGCTTCGGTAGCGGGGGGTCGAATGAGCAGTTCTTC CASSFGSGGSNEQFF TRBJ2-1 TRBD2 TRBV7-8 15 .
TGTGCCAGCAGTTACTCTAGCGGGGGGTGGAACACCGGGGAGCTGTTTTTT CASSYSSGGWNTGELFF TRBJ2-2 TRBD2 TRBV6-5 17 few
TGTGCTAGTGGGGAAACAAGCACAGATACGCAGTATTTT CASGETSTDTQYF TRBJ2-3 . TRBV12-5 13 few
TGTGCCAGCAGCTTGGGCGGGTCAGCCTACAATGAGCAGTTCTTC CASSLGGSAYNEQFF TRBJ2-1 . TRBV5-6 15 medium-sized
TGCAGCGTTGAGGAGGGCCATTACGAGCAGTACTTC CSVEEGHYEQYF TRBJ2-7 . TRBV29-1 12 many
TGCGCCAGTCAACTAGCGGGAGGGTACTCCTACAATGAGCAGTTCTTC CASQLAGGYSYNEQFF TRBJ2-1 TRBD2 TRBV5-1 16 many
TGTGCCAGCAGCGGCTCTGCGTACACCGGGGAGCTGTTTTTT CASSGSAYTGELFF TRBJ2-2 . TRBV9 14 many
TGTGCCAGCAGCTTAGACCAGGGGGAAGATACGCAGTATTTT CASSLDQGEDTQYF TRBJ2-3 TRBD1 TRBV7-8 14 medium-sized
TGTGCCAGCAGCCAGGGACGGTTGAGCTCCTATAATTCACCCCTCCACTTT CASSQGRLSSYNSPLHF TRBJ1-6 . TRBV3-1 17 .
TGTGCCAGCAACCAGGACAGGGAAGCCTACGAGCAGTACTTC CASNQDREAYEQYF TRBJ2-7 TRBD1 TRBV6-1 14 .
TGCGCCAGCAGCTTGGCCGCGGGATATGGCTACACCTTC CASSLAAGYGYTF TRBJ1-2 . TRBV5-1 13 .
TGTGCCAGCAGACGAACAGGGCTAGGATCAGGCTACACCTTC CASRRTGLGSGYTF TRBJ1-2 . TRBV12-3/TRBV12-4 14 few
TGTGCCAGCAGGCGGAAGGACACCTACAATGAGCAGTTCTTC CASRRKDTYNEQFF TRBJ2-1 . TRBV6-1 14 few
TGTGCCAGCAGGAGGGCAGGGGGCACCGGGGAGCTGTTTTTT CASRRAGGTGELFF TRBJ2-2 TRBD1 TRBV2 14 medium-sized
TGCGCCAGCAGTTTTCTGGGACGGCGGGAAGAGACCCAGTACTTC CASSFLGRREETQYF TRBJ2-5 . TRBV5-1 15 .
TGTGCCATCAGTGAGCCAATAAAGGGGACAGGTACCTACGAGCAGTACTTC CAISEPIKGTGTYEQYF TRBJ2-7 TRBD1 TRBV10-3 17 medium-sized
TGCAGTGCTAGGGGGGGCGAGGTGAATACCCAGTACTTC CSARGGEVNTQYF TRBJ2-5 . TRBV20-1 13 .
TGTGCCAGTAGTACGGAACCTAGCGGGAGGGCCTACGAGCAGTACTTC CASSTEPSGRAYEQYF TRBJ2-7 TRBD2 TRBV19 16 .
TGTGCCAGCAGTTACAGGGGGGGGGCGGGAACTGAAGCTTTCTTT CASSYRGGAGTEAFF TRBJ1-1 TRBD1 TRBV28 15 medium-sized
TGTGCCAGCAGCCAAGGGGTGCGGGTCGCCTCTTCAGCTAACTATGGCCACACCTTC CASSQGVRVASSANYGHTF TRBJ1-2 . TRBV14 19 many
TGTGCCAGCAGTTTGATGACTAGCTCTGGAAACACCATCTATTTT CASSLMTSSGNTIYF TRBJ1-3 . TRBV11-3 15 .
TGCAGTGCTCCGTGGGATCCGCCGGGGGGGGAGCTGTTTTTT CSAPWDPPGGELFF TRBJ2-2 . TRBV20-1 14 .
TGTGCCAGCAGTTTCCAGCTAGCGGGAGTGGCCGAGCAGTACTTC CASSFQLAGVAEQYF TRBJ2-7 TRBD2 TRBV12-3/TRBV12-4 15 few
TGTGCCACCAGTGATCCAGGGCATCGAGATGAGCAGTTCTTC CATSDPGHRDEQFF TRBJ2-1 . TRBV24-1 14 medium-sized
TGTGCCAGCAGTCCCGGGACCTCTTACGAGCAGTACTTC CASSPGTSYEQYF TRBJ2-7 . TRBV7-2 13 medium-sized
TGTGCCAGCAGCCAAGATTTTGTCAGGGGAGGCCAGCCCCAGCATTTT CASSQDFVRGGQPQHF TRBJ1-5 . TRBV3-1 16 .
TGTGCCAGCAGTACAGGGCCAAATTCACCCCTCCACTTT CASSTGPNSPLHF TRBJ1-6 . TRBV7-6 13 .